These 2 T cell receptor beta chains were sequenced from one sample in a study of CD8 T cells in Susac syndrome. With random hexamers, reverse transcription was performed on about 0.5 to 1 ug of RNA. TCRdb analysed the immunoSEQ multiplex PCR reads with MiXCR anew, one entry per CDR3 protein. Among under 200,000 distinct CDR3 sequences, about 95% were seen once, and the ten largest hold 0.15% to 0.2%. The specimen sequenced was CD8+ T cells from PBMCs. The receptors shown here come from a human donor with multiple sclerosis.

The chain links TRBV28 to TRBJ1-5; D unresolved. Germline lookup yields CDR1 MDHEN and CDR2 SYDVKM. V gave up 3 bases and J gave up 5 bases, with 14 bases separating them. The CDR3 sequence is 15 residues long. CDR3 sequence reads: CASSLSWAGDQPQHF. CDR3 sequence (DNA): TGTGCCAGCAGTTTGTCATGGGCAGGCGATCAGCCCCAGCATTTT.

The rearrangement links TRBV2 to TRBJ2-2, with D possibly matching TRBD1 (6 bases). The CDR3 length is 15 residues. Trimming stripped 6 bases from V and 7 bases from J, with 18 bases between. Germline CDR1 SNHLY, CDR2 FYNNEI. The CDR3 protein is CASSPTGNEVGELFF. In DNA form, the CDR3 reads TGTGCCAGCAGCCCCACAGGGAATGAGGTCGGGGAGCTGTTTTTT.